Below, 26 T cell receptor beta chains from the same sample are listed, as sequenced in a study of blood T cells in healthy people across ages. The authors ran a second PCR of about 6 to 12 cycles using a sample-barcoded 5' primer and a J-beta primer mix. TCRdb passed the 5' RACE reads through MiXCR, listing each CDR3 protein once. The data contain over a million distinct CDR3 sequences, about 42% of them singletons. Sequencing was performed on blood. The receptors here all came from a woman aged 18-30 years in good health.

The rearrangement joins TRBV4-2 to TRBJ2-5; D is ambiguous. Germline loops: CDR1 LGHNA, CDR2 YNFKEQ. The germline V and J ends were trimmed by 0 bases and 5 bases, with 10 bases remaining between them. There are 14 residues in the CDR3. The CDR3 DNA reads as TGTGCCAGCAGCCAAGAGGTAAACTTCGAGACCCAGTACTTC. Protein product: CASSQEVNFETQYF.

The rearrangement joins TRBV6-2 or TRBV6-3 to TRBJ1-2; perhaps TRBD1 as D (5 bases). CDR3 length: 13 residues. The ends were cut back, 7 bases at V and 7 bases at J, with 16 bases in the middle. Germline lookup yields CDR1 MNHEY and CDR2 SVGEGT. The CDR3 reads CASKGTAPGGYTF. CDR3 bases: TGTGCCAGCAAGGGGACGGCCCCTGGTGGCTACACCTTC.

The V gene is TRBV6-5, the J gene TRBJ1-2; 10 bases line up with TRBD1. Germline loops: CDR1 MNHEY, CDR2 SVGAGI. CDR3 size: 15 residues. The junction had 4 bases not matched to a gene; V was cut back by 4 bases and J by 2 bases. The CDR3 loop reads CASSSAGQGNYGYTF. Written as DNA, the CDR3 is TGTGCCAGCAGTTCGGCGGGACAGGGGAACTATGGCTACACCTTC.

This clonotype has just a few counts. The rearrangement uses TRBV3-1 and TRBJ2-7, with no clear D. Germline CDR1 reads LGHDT; CDR2 reads YNNKEL (reference sequence). With 4 bases removed from V and 0 bases from J, the gap between germline ends came to 7 bases. The CDR3 runs 13 residues. The CDR3 spells CASSRLNSYEQYF. CDR3 coding DNA: TGTGCCAGCAGCCGACTGAACTCCTACGAGCAGTACTTC.

This clonotype turned up a few times. The chain joins TRBV3-1 to TRBJ1-3, with no clear D. Germline values: CDR1 LGHDT, CDR2 YNNKEL (reference sequence). Trimming pared 4 bases from V and 3 bases from J, leaving 19 bases between. The CDR3 is 17 residues long. CDR3 region: CASSRPVGGRGGNTIYF. The CDR3 region has the DNA TGTGCCAGCAGCCGCCCAGTGGGAGGGCGAGGTGGAAACACCATATATTTT.

The chain combines TRBV7-2 with TRBJ2-4, with 12 bases fitting TRBD2. Germline V CDR1 and CDR2: SGHTA, FQGNSA. With 3 bases clipped from V and 13 bases from J, the junction kept 13 bases outside the gene matches. The CDR3 is 16 residues long. The CDR3 region is CASSLNPASGGAVQYF. DNA for the CDR3: TGTGCCAGCAGCTTGAATCCGGCTAGCGGGGGGGCTGTGCAGTACTTC.

As to this clonotype: One end of the junction is discordant with germline, which a read error may explain. This sequence joins TRBV7-8 and TRBJ1-6; no reliable D call. Germline V CDR1 and CDR2: SGHVS, FQNEAQ. The CDR3 runs to 20 residues. In DNA form, the CDR3 reads TGTGCCAGCAGCTCTATACGGTGGACCGACCTCAGCTCCCATAATTCACCCCTCCACTTT. It codes for CASSSIRWTDLSSHNSPLHF.

This rearrangement joins TRBV3-1 to TRBJ2-7, with 8 bases identical to TRBD2. V trimming: 6 bases; J trimming: 3 bases; junction bases outside the gene matches: 4. CDR3 length equals 13 residues. Germline V gives CDR1 LGHDT, CDR2 YNNKEL (reference sequence). For the CDR3, the DNA is TGTGCCAGCAGGTCCGGGGGGGGCTACGAGCAGTACTTC. This gives the protein CASRSGGGYEQYF.

This clonotype has more than one count but fewer than ten. This rearrangement joins TRBV29-1 to TRBJ1-1; possibly TRBD1 for D (5 bases). Trimming shortened V by 4 bases and J by 4 bases, and 10 bases separated the two germline ends. This CDR3 comprises 12 residues. Germline V gene data show CDR1 as SQVTM and CDR2 as ANQGSEA. The chain's CDR3 is CSVVRGGTEAFF. CDR3 DNA sequence: TGCAGCGTTGTTCGGGGGGGCACTGAAGCTTTCTTT.

The chain recombines TRBV24-1 with TRBJ2-1; 7 nucleotides line up with TRBD2. Germline assignment: CDR1 KGHDR and CDR2 SFDVKD. This CDR3 is 17 amino acids long. The ends lost 0 bases at V and 7 bases at J; junction bases unmatched: 11. The CDR3 loop reads CATSDLRVSSGGNEQFF. Here the CDR3 DNA reads TGTGCCACCAGTGATTTGCGGGTCAGTTCCGGGGGGAATGAGCAGTTCTTC.

The chain carries TRBV28 and TRBJ1-6, with D possibly TRBD1 on 6 matching bases. The CDR3 is 16 amino acids. Germline CDR1 reads MDHEN; CDR2 reads SYDVKM. V was clipped by 4 bases and J by 8 bases, with 18 bases between them. Here the CDR3 reads CASSSWTEGGHSPLHF. The CDR3 DNA sequence: TGTGCCAGCAGTTCTTGGACAGAGGGTGGGCATTCACCCCTCCACTTT. Combining the CDR3 with reference TRBV28 and TRBJ1-6 gives the whole variable domain DVKVTQSSRYLVKRTGEKVFLECVQDMDHENMFWYRQDPGLGLRLIYFSYDVKMKEKGDIPEGYSVSREKKERFSLILESASTNQTSMYLCASSSWTEGGHSPLHFGNGTRLTVT.

The chain employs TRBV6-2 or TRBV6-3 and TRBJ2-7, with 7 bases matching TRBD1. CDR1 and CDR2 from the germline V gene are MNHEY and SVGEGT. The CDR3 consists of 16 residues. The trim removed 5 bases at V and 0 bases at J, leaving 10 bases unmatched. CDR3 amino acids: CASSGPRAGGSYEQYF. Written as DNA, the CDR3 is TGTGCCAGCAGTGGTCCGAGGGCAGGGGGCTCCTACGAGCAGTACTTC.

This clonotype was counted only a few times. The V gene is TRBV12-3 or TRBV12-4, the J gene TRBJ2-7, with D tentatively TRBD2 (6 bases). Between the trimmed V and J ends, which lost 5 bases and 2 bases, there was a span of 16 bases. CDR3 size: 15 residues. CDR3 in amino acids: CASSRRHGTPYEQYF. CDR3 bases: TGTGCCAGCAGTCGCCGCCATGGGACTCCCTACGAGCAGTACTTC.

The V call is TRBV6-5, the J call TRBJ2-5; 8 bases fit TRBD1. The CDR3 consists of 14 residues. V was clipped by 4 bases and J by 11 bases; unmatched bases: 12. Germline V gives CDR1 MNHEY, CDR2 SVGAGI. This chain's CDR3 is CASSSRQGRTEQYF. CDR3 DNA sequence: TGTGCCAGCAGTTCTCGACAGGGGAGGACGGAGCAGTACTTC.

This clonotype was picked up a small number of times. The CDR3 protein is CASSQPGLGEKLFF. The CDR3 DNA follows: TGTGCCAGCAGTCAACCGGGACTGGGGGAAAAACTGTTTTTT. The chain has TRBV6-1 and TRBJ1-4, with a possible D match to TRBD1 (5 bases). CDR3 size: 14 residues. CDR1 and CDR2 (germline): MNHNS, SASEGT. Trimming took 5 bases from V and 8 from J, leaving 15 bases between them.

The chain carries TRBV20-1 and TRBJ2-7; no reliable D call. Trimming removed 6 bases at V and 0 bases at J, with 12 bases between. CDR1 and CDR2 from the germline V gene are DFQATT and SNEGSKA (reference sequence). The CDR3 runs to 13 residues. The CDR3 spells CSAATDLSYEQYF. The CDR3 nucleotides read TGCAGTGCGGCGACCGATCTCTCCTACGAGCAGTACTTC.

This clonotype was observed a few times. This chain joins TRBV6-6 and TRBJ2-7; maybe TRBD2 (6 bases). Trimming shortened V by 0 bases and J by 4 bases, and 13 bases separated the two germline ends. Germline loops: CDR1 MNHNY, CDR2 SVGAGI (reference sequence). This CDR3 has 15 amino acids. CDR3 DNA sequence: TGTGCCAGCAGTTACTCTAGCTCGGAGGGGTACGAGCAGTACTTC. This translates into CASSYSSSEGYEQYF.

This clonotype was seen a few times. The genes are TRBV20-1 and TRBJ1-2; no definite D call. The CDR3 has 13 amino acids. Germline-derived CDR1 and CDR2 are DFQATT and SNEGSKA (reference sequence). The CDR3 is CRALEGRLNGYTF. In DNA form, the CDR3 reads TGCAGGGCCTTGGAGGGCCGACTGAATGGCTACACCTTC.

The chain carries TRBV20-1 and TRBJ1-2, with D unresolved. CDR1 is DFQATT and CDR2 is SNEGSKA in the germline V gene (reference sequence). There are 14 residues in the CDR3. V was cut by 2 bases and J by 2 bases, with 12 bases left in between. Written as DNA, the CDR3 is TGCAGTGCTAGAACGGGCAGTTCAAACTATGGCTACACCTTC. This sequence encodes CSARTGSSNYGYTF.

The rearrangement links TRBV20-1 to TRBJ1-2, with D hard to call. Germline V gene sequence: CDR1 DFQATT, CDR2 SNEGSKA (reference sequence). The CDR3 length is 13 residues. V shed 3 bases and J shed 4 bases, with 12 bases lying between them. CDR3 in DNA: TGCAGTGCTAGTCCAGAAACCCCCTATGGCTACACCTTC. Translated: CSASPETPYGYTF.

The chain employs TRBV6-5 and TRBJ2-5, with 10 bases lining up with TRBD2. This CDR3 comprises 15 residues. Germline V gene data show CDR1 as MNHEY and CDR2 as SVGAGI. The V gene end was trimmed by 4 bases and the J gene end by 4 bases; junction bases not matched to a gene: 6. This CDR3 reads CASSWSGRVGETQYF. CDR3 nucleotide sequence: TGTGCCAGCAGTTGGAGCGGGAGGGTCGGAGAGACCCAGTACTTC.

This clonotype was seen only a few times. The chain links TRBV28 to TRBJ2-2; tentatively, D is TRBD2 (6 bases). This CDR3 comprises 16 residues. The germline V gene encodes CDR1 MDHEN and CDR2 SYDVKM. V lost 5 bases to trimming and J lost 2 bases, with 15 bases between them. This CDR3 reads CASSPGAGPNTGELFF. DNA for the CDR3: TGTGCCAGCAGTCCCGGGGCGGGACCAAACACCGGGGAGCTGTTTTTT.

This clonotype was observed a few times. The rearrangement uses TRBV5-5 and TRBJ2-1; D is undetermined. The V end lost 5 bases, the J end lost 10 bases, and 19 bases lay between the germline ends. CDR3 size: 14 residues. Germline V gives CDR1 SGHKS, CDR2 YYEKEE (reference sequence). Here the CDR3 reads CASRSREAVREQFF. In DNA form, the CDR3 reads TGTGCCAGCAGAAGTCGAGAGGCAGTGAGAGAGCAGTTCTTC. The whole variable domain, filled in from reference TRBV5-5 and TRBJ2-1, reads DAGVTQSPTHLIKTRGQQVTLRCSPISGHKSVSWYQQVLGQGPQFIFQYYEKEERGRGNFPDRFSARQFPNYSSELNVNALLLGDSALYLCASRSREAVREQFFGPGTRLTVL.

The chain carries TRBV20-1 and TRBJ2-5; 8 bases match TRBD1. J gave up 5 bases and V 0 bases, and 8 bases lay outside the gene matches. The CDR3 covers 15 residues. The germline CDR1 and CDR2 sequences are DFQATT and SNEGSKA (reference sequence). CDR3 nucleotide sequence: TGCAGTGCTAGAGATAGGGGACAGGCCATGGAGACCCAGTACTTC. Translated: CSARDRGQAMETQYF.

The chain carries TRBV20-1 and TRBJ2-3; possibly TRBD2 for D (5 bases). Germline CDR1 DFQATT, CDR2 SNEGSKA (reference sequence). Trimming shortened V by 8 bases and J by 2 bases, and 14 bases separated the two germline ends. The CDR3 contains 13 residues. The CDR3 nucleotides are TGCAGTACCCAAGCGGTGGTCACAGATACGCAGTATTTT. Protein sequence: CSTQAVVTDTQYF.

This chain uses TRBV11-1 with TRBJ2-3; D gene ambiguous. Germline V lookup: CDR1 SGHAT, CDR2 FQDESV (reference sequence). The CDR3 totals 14 residues. Trimming cost V 10 bases and J 2 bases, with 16 bases left between them. CDR3 sequence reads: CATTLSYSTDTQYF. In DNA form, the CDR3 reads TGTGCCACCACCTTATCTTATTCCACAGATACGCAGTATTTT.